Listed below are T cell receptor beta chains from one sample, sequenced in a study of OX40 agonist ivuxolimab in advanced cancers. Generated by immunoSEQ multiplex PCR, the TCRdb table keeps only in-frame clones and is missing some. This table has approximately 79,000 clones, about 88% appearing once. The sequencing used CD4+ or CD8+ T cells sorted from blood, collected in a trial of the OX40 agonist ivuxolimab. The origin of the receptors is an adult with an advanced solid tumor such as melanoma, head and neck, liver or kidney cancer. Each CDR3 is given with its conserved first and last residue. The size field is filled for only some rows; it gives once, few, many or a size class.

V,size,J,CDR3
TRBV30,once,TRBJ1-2,CARGQGISDYGYTF
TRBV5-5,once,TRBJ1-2,CASSLGDYGYTF
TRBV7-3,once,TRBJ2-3,CASSLNGGQADTQYF
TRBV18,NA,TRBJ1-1,CASSPVRNTEAFF
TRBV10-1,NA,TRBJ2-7,CASSSGGTYEQYF
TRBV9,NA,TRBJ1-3,CASSVGPGASSGNTIYF
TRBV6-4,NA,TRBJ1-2,CASSPGGSGANYGYTF
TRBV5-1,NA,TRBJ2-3,CASSLKGAPSYTDTQYF
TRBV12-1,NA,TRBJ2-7,CASIFWKSSYEQYF
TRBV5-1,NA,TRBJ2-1,CASSLESAGGPYNEQFF
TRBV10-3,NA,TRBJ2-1,CATNLLAEAYNEQFF
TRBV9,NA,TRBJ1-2,CASSVEPGGNYGYTF
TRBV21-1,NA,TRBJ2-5,CARQTSGRGETQYF
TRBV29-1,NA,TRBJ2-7,CSVEVSGAPSPYEQYF
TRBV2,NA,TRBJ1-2,CASSATAGSGYTF
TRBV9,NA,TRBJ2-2,CASSVGLGNTGELFF
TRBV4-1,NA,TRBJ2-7,CASSPSGTRVAYEQYF
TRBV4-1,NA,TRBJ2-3,CASSQGKRGLEDTQYF